Below, one TCR beta chain is given with its context. Antigen specificity is unknown. The sample belongs to a study of blood T cells in healthy people across ages. Study outcomes and limitations: Across samples, TCR beta diversity tracked strongly with naive T cell percentage.

The germline CDR1 and CDR2 sequences are SGDLS and YYNGEE. Trimming shortened V by 2 bases and J by 5 bases, and 13 bases separated the two germline ends. This CDR3 region has 15 residues. PCR was performed a second time for roughly 7 to 12 cycles using a sample-barcoded 5' primer and a J-beta primer mix. TCRdb re-called the 5' RACE reads through MiXCR, storing one row per CDR3 protein. This table has just under 550,000 distinct CDR3 sequences, 24% appearing once. Drawing of peripheral blood yielded about 9.7 milliliters from each donor. Another study also made use of these data, one on T cells of mothers and their children. According to that study: Second-round PCR products received sample barcodes and 2-4 random nucleotides from the M1S primer.

Sequenced: blood. The chain employs TRBV9 and TRBJ1-4; tentative D call: TRBD1 (5 bases). The clonotype was recovered from a boy aged 5-17 years in good health. DNA of the CDR3: TGTGCCAGCAGCGTTTGGGGCGGTCCCAATGAAAAACTGTTTTTT. Translated, it gives CASSVWGGPNEKLFF.